This T cell receptor beta chain was obtained from a study of monozygotic twins with inflammatory bowel disease. The CDR3 sequence is 14 residues long. Per germline, CDR1 SGHTA and CDR2 FQGNSA. TCRdb re-called the 5' RACE reads and catalogs CDR3 proteins one per entry, DNA excluded. The table lists a few hundred thousand distinct CDR3 sequences. Sequenced: blood. The genes are TRBV7-2 and TRBJ1-1; TCRdb selects TRBD1, and the lack of DNA leaves this call unchecked. The TCR comes from a human donor with ulcerative colitis or Crohn's disease, or a healthy co-twin of an affected twin (not recorded which). The CDR3: CASSFGHQNTEAFF.